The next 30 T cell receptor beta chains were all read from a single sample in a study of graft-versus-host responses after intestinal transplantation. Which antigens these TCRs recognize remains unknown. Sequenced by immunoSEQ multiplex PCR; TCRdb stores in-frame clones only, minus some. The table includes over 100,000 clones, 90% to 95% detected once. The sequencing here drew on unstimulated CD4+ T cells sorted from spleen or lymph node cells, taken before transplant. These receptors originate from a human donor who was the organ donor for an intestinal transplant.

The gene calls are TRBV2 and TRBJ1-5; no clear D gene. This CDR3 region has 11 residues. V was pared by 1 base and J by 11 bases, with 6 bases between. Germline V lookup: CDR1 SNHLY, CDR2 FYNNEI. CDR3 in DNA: TGTGCCAGCAGTGAAGTGGGGACCCAGCATTTT. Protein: CASSEVGTQHF.

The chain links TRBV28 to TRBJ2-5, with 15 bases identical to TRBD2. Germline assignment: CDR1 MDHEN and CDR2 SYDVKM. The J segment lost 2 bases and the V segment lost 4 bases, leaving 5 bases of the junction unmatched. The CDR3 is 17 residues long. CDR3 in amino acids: CASSSGTSGRPQETQYF. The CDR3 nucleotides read TGTGCCAGCAGTTCAGGGACTAGCGGGAGGCCGCAAGAGACCCAGTACTTC. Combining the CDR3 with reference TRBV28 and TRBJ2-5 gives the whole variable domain DVKVTQSSRYLVKRTGEKVFLECVQDMDHENMFWYRQDPGLGLRLIYFSYDVKMKEKGDIPEGYSVSREKKERFSLILESASTNQTSMYLCASSSGTSGRPQETQYFGPGTRLLVL.

Here the CDR3 reads CASSGLPGQSRFRAFF. The CDR3, as DNA: TGTGCCAGCAGTGGGTTACCGGGACAGAGCAGGTTTCGAGCTTTCTTT. The genes are TRBV6-1 and TRBJ1-1; the match to TRBD1 covers 7 bases. The CDR3 is made up of 16 amino acids. Trimming cost V 4 bases and J 10 bases; bases outside gene matches: 18. CDR1 and CDR2 (germline): MNHNS, SASEGT.

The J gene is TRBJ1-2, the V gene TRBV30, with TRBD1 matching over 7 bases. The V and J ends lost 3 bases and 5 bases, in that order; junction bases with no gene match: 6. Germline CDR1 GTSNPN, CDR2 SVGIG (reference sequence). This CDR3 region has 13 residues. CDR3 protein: CAWRGKGQYGYTF. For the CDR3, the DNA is TGTGCCTGGAGGGGAAAGGGACAGTATGGCTACACCTTC.

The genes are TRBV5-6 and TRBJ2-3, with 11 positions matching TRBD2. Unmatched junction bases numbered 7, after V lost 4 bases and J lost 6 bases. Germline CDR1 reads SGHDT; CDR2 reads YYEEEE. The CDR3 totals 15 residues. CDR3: CASSPTSGSTDTQYF. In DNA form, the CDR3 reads TGTGCCAGCAGCCCAACTAGCGGGAGTACGGATACGCAGTATTTT. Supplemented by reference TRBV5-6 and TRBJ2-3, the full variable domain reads DAGVTQSPTHLIKTRGQQVTLRCSPKSGHDTVSWYQQALGQGPQFIFQYYEEEERQRGNFPDRFSGHQFPNYSSELNVNALLLGDSALYLCASSPTSGSTDTQYFGPGTRLTVL.

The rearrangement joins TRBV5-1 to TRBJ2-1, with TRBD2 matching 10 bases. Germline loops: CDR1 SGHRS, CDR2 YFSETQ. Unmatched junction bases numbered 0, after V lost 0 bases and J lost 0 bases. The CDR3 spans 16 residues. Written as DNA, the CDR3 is TGCGCCAGCAGCTTGGCTAGCGGGAGCTCCTACAATGAGCAGTTCTTC. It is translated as CASSLASGSSYNEQFF.

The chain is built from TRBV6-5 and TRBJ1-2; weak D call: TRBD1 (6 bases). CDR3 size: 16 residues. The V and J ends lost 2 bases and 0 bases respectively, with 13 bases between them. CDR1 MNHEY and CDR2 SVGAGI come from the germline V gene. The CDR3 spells CASSYQTGFANYGYTF. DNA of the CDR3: TGTGCCAGCAGTTACCAGACAGGCTTTGCTAACTATGGCTACACCTTC.

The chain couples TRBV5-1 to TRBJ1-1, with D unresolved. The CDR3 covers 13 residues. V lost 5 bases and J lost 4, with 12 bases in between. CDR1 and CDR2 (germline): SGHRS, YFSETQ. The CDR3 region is CASSYNSGTEAFF. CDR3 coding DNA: TGCGCCAGCAGTTACAATAGTGGCACTGAAGCTTTCTTT. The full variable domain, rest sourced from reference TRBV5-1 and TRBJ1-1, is KAGVTQTPRYLIKTRGQQVTLSCSPISGHRSVSWYQQTPGQGLQFLFEYFSETQRNKGNFPGRFSGRQFSNSRSEMNVSTLELGDSALYLCASSYNSGTEAFFGQGTRLTVV.

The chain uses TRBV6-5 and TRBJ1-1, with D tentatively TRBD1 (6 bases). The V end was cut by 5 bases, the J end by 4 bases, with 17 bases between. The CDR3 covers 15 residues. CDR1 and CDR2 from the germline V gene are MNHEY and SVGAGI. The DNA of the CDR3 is TGTGCCAGCAGTGTGCTTACGGGGGCGATCACTGAAGCTTTCTTT. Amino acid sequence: CASSVLTGAITEAFF.

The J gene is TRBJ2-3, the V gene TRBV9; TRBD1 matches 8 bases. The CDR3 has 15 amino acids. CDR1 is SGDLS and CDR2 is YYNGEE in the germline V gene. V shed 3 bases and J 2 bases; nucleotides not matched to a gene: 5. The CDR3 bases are TGTGCCAGCAGCGCCTGGACAGGGACCACAGATACGCAGTATTTT. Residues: CASSAWTGTTDTQYF. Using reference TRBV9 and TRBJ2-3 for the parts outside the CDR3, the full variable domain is DSGVTQTPKHLITATGQRVTLRCSPRSGDLSVYWYQQSLDQGLQFLIQYYNGEERAKGNILERFSAQQFPDLHSELNLSSLELGDSALYFCASSAWTGTTDTQYFGPGTRLTVL.

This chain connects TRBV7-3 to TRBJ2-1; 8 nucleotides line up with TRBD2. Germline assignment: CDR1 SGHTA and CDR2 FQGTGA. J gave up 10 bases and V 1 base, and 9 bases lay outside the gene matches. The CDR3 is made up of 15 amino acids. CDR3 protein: CASSLNPAGDGEQFF. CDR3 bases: TGTGCCAGCAGCTTAAATCCAGCGGGAGACGGCGAGCAGTTCTTC.

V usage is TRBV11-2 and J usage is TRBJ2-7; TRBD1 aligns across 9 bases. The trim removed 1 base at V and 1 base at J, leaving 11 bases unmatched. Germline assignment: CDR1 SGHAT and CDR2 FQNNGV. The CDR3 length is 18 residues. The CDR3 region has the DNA TGTGCCAGCAGCTTAGGACCATTCGGACAGGGGTCGTCCTACGAGCAGTACTTC. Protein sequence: CASSLGPFGQGSSYEQYF. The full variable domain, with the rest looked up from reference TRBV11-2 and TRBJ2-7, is EAGVAQSPRYKIIEKRQSVAFWCNPISGHATLYWYQQILGQGPKLLIQFQNNGVVDDSQLPKDRFSAERLKGVDSTLKIQPAKLEDSAVYLCASSLGPFGQGSSYEQYFGPGTRLTVT.

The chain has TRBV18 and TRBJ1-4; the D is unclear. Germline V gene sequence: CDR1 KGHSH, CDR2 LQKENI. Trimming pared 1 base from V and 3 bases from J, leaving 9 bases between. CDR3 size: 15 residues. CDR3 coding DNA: TGTGCCAGCTCACCACGTTTGTGGCCTAATGAAAAACTGTTTTTT. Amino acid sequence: CASSPRLWPNEKLFF.

DNA for the CDR3: TGCAGCGTTCTCGGAAACATGGGCTATGGCTACACCTTC. The encoded protein is CSVLGNMGYGYTF. V usage is TRBV29-1 and J usage is TRBJ1-2; D is unclear. The CDR3 extends over 13 amino acids. The V gene lost 5 bases and the J gene lost 4 bases, with 14 bases spanning the gap. The germline V gene encodes CDR1 SQVTM and CDR2 ANQGSEA.

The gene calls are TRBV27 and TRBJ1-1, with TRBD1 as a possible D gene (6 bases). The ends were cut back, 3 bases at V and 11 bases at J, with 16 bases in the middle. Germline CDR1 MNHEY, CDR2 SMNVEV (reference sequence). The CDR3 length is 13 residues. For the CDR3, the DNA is TGTGCCAGCAGTTTTCGGCGGGGGCGCCTGGCTTTCTTT. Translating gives CASSFRRGRLAFF.

In nucleotides, the CDR3 is TGTGCCTGGAGTGATTATCACCGGGACAGACTTAACTATGGCTACACCTTC. It encodes CAWSDYHRDRLNYGYTF. The rearrangement uses TRBV30 and TRBJ1-2, with 7 bases fitting TRBD1. Trimming removed 1 base from V and 1 base from J; junction bases left unmatched: 12. Germline V lookup: CDR1 GTSNPN, CDR2 SVGIG (reference sequence). CDR3 length equals 17 residues.

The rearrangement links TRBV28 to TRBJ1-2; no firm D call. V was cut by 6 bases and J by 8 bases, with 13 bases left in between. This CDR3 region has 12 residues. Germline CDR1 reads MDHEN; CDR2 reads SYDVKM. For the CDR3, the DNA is TGTGCCAGCAGCGACGGAGATGGAGGCTACACCTTC. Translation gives CASSDGDGGYTF.

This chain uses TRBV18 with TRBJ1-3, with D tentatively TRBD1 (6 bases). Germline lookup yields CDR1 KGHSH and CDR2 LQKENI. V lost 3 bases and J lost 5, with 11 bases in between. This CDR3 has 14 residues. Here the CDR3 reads CASSPGGNRNTIYF. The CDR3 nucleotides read TGTGCCAGCTCACCCGGGGGCAATCGAAACACCATATATTTT.

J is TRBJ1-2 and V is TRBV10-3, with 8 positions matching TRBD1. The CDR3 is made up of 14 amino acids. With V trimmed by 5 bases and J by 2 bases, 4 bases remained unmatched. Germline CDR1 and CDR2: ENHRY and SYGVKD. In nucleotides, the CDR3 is TGTGCCATCAGTCAGGGGGCAGAGAACTATGGCTACACCTTC. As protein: CAISQGAENYGYTF.

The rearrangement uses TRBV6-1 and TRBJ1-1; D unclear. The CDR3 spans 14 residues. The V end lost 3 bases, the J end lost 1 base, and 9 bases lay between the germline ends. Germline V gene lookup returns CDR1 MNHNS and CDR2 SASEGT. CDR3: CASSDEGGNTEAFF. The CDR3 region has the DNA TGTGCCAGCAGTGATGAAGGCGGGAACACTGAAGCTTTCTTT.

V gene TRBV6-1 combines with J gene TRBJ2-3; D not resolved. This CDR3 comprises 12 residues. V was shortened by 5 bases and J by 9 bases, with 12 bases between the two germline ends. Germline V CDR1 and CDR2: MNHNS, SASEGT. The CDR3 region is CASSSLAHTQYF. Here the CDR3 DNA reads TGTGCCAGCAGTAGCTTAGCTCACACGCAGTATTTT.

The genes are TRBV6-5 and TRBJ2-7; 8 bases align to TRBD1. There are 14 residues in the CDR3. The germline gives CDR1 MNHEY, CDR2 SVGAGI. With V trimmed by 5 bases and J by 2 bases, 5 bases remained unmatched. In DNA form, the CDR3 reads TGTGCCAGCAGTGATACAGGGGGGACCTACGAGCAGTACTTC. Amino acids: CASSDTGGTYEQYF.

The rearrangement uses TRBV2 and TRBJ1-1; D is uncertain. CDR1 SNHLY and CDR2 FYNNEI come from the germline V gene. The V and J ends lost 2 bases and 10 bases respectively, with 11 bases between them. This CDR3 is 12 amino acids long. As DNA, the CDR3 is TGTGCCAGCAGTGAAAGTGGGCATGGAGCTTTCTTT. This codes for CASSESGHGAFF.

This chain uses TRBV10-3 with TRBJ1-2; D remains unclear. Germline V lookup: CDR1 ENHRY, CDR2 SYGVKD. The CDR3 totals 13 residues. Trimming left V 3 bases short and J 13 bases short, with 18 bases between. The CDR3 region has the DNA TGTGCCATCAGTGAAGTGCAGCCATCCGCTGCCACCTTC. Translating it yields CAISEVQPSAATF.

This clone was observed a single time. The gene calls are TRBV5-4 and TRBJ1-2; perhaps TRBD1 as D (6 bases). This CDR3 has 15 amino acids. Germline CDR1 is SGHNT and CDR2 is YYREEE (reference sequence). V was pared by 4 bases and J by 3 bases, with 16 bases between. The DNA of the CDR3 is TGTGCCAGCAGCGCGTACAGGGAAATGGACTATGGCTACACCTTC. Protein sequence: CASSAYREMDYGYTF. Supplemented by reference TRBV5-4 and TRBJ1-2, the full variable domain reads ETGVTQSPTHLIKTRGQQVTLRCSSQSGHNTVSWYQQALGQGPQFIFQYYREEENGRGNFPPRFSGLQFPNYSSELNVNALELDDSALYLCASSAYREMDYGYTFGSGTRLTVV.

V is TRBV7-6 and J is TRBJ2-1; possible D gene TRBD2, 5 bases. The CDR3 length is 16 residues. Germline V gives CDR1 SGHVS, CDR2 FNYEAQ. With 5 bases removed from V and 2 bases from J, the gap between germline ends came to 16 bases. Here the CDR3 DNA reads TGTGCCAGCAGCCCTGACTTATTCGGGGCCTACAATGAGCAGTTCTTC. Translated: CASSPDLFGAYNEQFF.

The CDR3 DNA reads TGTGCCAGCTTACTGACAGGGGGATTCAATGAGCAGTTCTTC. Protein product: CASLLTGGFNEQFF. This chain joins TRBV6-1 and TRBJ2-1; 9 positions match TRBD1. Germline V gene sequence: CDR1 MNHNS, CDR2 SASEGT. The J segment lost 6 bases and the V segment lost 8 bases, leaving 8 bases of the junction unmatched. The CDR3 is 14 amino acids.

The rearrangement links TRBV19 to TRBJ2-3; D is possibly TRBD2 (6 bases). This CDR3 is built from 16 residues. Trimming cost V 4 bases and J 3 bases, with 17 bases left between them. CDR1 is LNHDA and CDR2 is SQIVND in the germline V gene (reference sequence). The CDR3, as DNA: TGTGCCAGTAGTACCCTCGTCCTAGCGAGAACAGATACGCAGTATTTT. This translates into CASSTLVLARTDTQYF.

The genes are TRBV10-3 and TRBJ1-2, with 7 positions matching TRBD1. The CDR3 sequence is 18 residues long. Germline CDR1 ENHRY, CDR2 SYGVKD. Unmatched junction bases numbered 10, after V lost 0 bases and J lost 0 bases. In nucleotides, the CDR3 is TGTGCCATCAGTGAGTCAGGGACAGCCCTAACTTCTAACTATGGCTACACCTTC. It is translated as CAISESGTALTSNYGYTF.

The CDR3 spells CAWSPDRVGGYTF. The CDR3 nucleotides read TGTGCCTGGAGTCCCGACAGGGTAGGAGGCTACACCTTC. This rearrangement joins TRBV30 to TRBJ1-2, with 7 bases aligning to TRBD1. After removal of 2 bases from V and 8 bases from J, the junction contained 8 bases not matched to a gene. Looked up from germline, CDR1 is GTSNPN and CDR2 is SVGIG (reference sequence). The CDR3 sequence is 13 residues long.